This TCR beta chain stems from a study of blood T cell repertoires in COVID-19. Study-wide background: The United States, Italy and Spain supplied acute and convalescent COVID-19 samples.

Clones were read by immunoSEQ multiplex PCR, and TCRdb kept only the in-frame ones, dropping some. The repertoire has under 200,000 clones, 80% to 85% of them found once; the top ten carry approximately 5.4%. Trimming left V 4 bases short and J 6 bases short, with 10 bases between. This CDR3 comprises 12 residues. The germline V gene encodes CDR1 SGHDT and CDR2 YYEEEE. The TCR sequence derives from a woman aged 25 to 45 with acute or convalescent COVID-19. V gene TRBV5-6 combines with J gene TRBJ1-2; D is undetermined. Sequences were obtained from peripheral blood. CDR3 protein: CASSAHRDGYTF. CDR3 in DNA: TGTGCCAGCAGCGCCCACCGGGATGGCTACACCTTC.